This T cell receptor beta chain stems from a study of breast tumors, draining lymph nodes, adjacent tissues. Points from the study as a whole: Tumor TCR diversity was below lymph nodes but above nontumor tissue.

Breast cancer patients provided tissue from their axillary draining lymph nodes. TCRdb fed the multiplex PCR reads into MiXCR, producing one record per CDR3 protein. The table shows 85,000 to 120,000 distinct CDR3 sequences, with less than 40% occurring only once. Germline V gene data show CDR1 as SGHTA and CDR2 as FQGTGA. Trimming took 5 bases from V and 0 from J, leaving 9 bases between them. There are 14 residues in the CDR3. This clonotype came up many times. Its antigen is unknown. The specimen was axillary lymph node tissue. The sequence came from a female donor with breast cancer. Some clones in this sample may be carry-over from other donors' samples. V usage is TRBV7-3 and J usage is TRBJ2-3; TRBD2 is a possible D gene (5 bases). The CDR3 DNA reads as TGTGCCAGCAGCAGCGGACTTAGCACAGATACGCAGTATTTT. As protein: CASSSGLSTDTQYF.